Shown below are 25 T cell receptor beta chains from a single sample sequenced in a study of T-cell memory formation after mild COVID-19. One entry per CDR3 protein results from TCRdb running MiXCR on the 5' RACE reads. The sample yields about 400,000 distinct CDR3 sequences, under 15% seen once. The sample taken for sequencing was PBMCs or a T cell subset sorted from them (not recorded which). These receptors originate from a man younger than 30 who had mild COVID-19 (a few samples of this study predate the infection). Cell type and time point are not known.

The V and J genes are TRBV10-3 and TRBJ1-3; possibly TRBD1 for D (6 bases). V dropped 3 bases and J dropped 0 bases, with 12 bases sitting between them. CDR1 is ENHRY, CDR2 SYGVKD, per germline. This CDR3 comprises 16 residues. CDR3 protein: CAISDGQQSSGNTIYF. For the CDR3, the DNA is TGTGCCATCAGTGACGGACAGCAATCCTCTGGAAACACCATATATTTT.

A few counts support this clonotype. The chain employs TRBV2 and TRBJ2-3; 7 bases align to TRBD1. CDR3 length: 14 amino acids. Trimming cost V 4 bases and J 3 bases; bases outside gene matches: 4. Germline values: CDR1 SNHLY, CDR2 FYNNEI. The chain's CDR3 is CASSGDRSTDTQYF. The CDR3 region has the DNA TGTGCCAGCAGTGGGGACAGATCTACAGATACGCAGTATTTT.

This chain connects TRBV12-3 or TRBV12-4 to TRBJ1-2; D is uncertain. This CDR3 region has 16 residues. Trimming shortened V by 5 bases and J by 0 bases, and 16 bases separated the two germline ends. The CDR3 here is CASSPQAGPANYGYTF. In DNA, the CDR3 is TGTGCCAGCAGTCCCCAGGCCGGGCCAGCTAACTATGGCTACACCTTC.

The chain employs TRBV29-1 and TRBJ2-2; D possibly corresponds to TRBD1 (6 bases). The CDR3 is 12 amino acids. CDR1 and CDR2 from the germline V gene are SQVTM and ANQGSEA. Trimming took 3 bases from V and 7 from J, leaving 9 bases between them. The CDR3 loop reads CSVDLRGGELFF. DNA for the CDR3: TGCAGCGTTGACCTCAGGGGCGGGGAGCTGTTTTTT.

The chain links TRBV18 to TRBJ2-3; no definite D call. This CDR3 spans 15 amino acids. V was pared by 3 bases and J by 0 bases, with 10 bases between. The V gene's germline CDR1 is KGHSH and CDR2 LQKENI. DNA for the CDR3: TGTGCCAGCTCACCGGTGCCCCTGAGCACAGATACGCAGTATTTT. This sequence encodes CASSPVPLSTDTQYF.

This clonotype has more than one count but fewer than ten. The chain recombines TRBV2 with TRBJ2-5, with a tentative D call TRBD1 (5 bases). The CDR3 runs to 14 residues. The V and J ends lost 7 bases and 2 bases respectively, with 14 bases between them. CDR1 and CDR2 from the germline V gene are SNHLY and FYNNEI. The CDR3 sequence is CASKGQEVQETQYF. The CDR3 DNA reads TGTGCCAGCAAGGGGCAAGAGGTTCAAGAGACCCAGTACTTC.

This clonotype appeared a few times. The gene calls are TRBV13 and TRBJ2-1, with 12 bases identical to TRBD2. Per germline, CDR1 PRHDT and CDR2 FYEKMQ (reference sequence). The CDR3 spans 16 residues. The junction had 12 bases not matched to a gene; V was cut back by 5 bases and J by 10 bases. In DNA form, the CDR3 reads TGTGCCAGCAGCCCCGCCGGACTAGCGGGGCCGGGGGAGCAGTTCTTC. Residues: CASSPAGLAGPGEQFF.

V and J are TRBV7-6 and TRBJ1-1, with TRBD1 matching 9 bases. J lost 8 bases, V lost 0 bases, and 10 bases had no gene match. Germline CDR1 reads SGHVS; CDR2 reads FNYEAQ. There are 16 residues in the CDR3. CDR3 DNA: TGTGCCAGCAGCTTAGCTATTACAGGGGGCGTCGCGGAAGCTTTCTTT. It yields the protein CASSLAITGGVAEAFF.

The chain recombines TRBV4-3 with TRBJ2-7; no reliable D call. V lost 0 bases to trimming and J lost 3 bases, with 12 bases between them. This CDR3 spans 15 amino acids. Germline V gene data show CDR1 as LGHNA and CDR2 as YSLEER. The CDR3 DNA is TGCGCCAGCAGCCAAGATTTGACGGAGAACTACGAGCAGTACTTC. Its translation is CASSQDLTENYEQYF.

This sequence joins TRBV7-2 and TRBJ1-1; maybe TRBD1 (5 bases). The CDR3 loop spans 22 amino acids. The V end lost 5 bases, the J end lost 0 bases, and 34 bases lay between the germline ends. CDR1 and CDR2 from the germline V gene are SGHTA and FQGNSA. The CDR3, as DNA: TGTGCCAGCAGCCTAGTCAGAGGCGGGGGAGGTCGAAAACGGGCCTTGAACACTGAAGCTTTCTTT. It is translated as CASSLVRGGGGRKRALNTEAFF.

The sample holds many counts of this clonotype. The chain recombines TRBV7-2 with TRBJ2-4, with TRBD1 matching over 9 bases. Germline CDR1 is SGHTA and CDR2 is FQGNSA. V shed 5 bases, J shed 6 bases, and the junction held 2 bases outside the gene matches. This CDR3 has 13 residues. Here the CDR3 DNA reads TGTGCCAGCAGCCGACAGGGGGGAAACATTCAGTACTTC. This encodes CASSRQGGNIQYF.

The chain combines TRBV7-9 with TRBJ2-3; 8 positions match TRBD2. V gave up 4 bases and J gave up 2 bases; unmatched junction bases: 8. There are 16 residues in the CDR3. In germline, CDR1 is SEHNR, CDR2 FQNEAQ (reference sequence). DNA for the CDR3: TGTGCCAGCAGCTCACCGCGGGGGGAAGACACAGATACGCAGTATTTT. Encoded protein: CASSSPRGEDTDTQYF.

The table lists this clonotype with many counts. In DNA, the CDR3 is TGTGCCAGCAGCGTAGCTGGATGGGACAATGAGCAGTTCTTC. Translation gives CASSVAGWDNEQFF. The chain has TRBV9 and TRBJ2-1; unclear D gene. The CDR3 consists of 14 residues. The germline V and J ends were trimmed by 0 bases and 5 bases, with 9 bases remaining between them. Germline loops: CDR1 SGDLS, CDR2 YYNGEE.

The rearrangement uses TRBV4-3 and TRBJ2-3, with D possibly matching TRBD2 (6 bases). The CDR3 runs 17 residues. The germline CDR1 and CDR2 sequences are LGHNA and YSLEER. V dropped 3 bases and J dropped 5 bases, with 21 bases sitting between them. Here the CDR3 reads CASSQDGAGRGKDTQYF. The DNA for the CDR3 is TGCGCCAGCAGCCAGGATGGGGCAGGGCGGGGTAAAGATACGCAGTATTTT.

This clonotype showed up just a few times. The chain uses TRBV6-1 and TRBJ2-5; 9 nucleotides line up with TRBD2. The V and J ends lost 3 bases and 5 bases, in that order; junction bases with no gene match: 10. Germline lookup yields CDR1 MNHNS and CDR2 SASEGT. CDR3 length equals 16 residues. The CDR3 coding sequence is TGTGCCAGCAGTGAGGGGGCTAGCGGGGCCGGGGAGACCCAGTACTTC. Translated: CASSEGASGAGETQYF.

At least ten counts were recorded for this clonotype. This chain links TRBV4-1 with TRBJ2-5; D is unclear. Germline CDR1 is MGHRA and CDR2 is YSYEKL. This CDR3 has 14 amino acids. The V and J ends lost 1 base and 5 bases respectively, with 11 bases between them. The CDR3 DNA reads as TGCGCCAGCAGCCAAGTCGGTCTATTGGAGACCCAGTACTTC. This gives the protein CASSQVGLLETQYF.

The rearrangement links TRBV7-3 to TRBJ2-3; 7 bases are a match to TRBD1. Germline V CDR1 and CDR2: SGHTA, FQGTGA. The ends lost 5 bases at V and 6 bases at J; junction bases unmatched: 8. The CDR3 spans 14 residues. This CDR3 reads CASSPQGTADTQYF. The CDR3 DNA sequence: TGTGCCAGCAGCCCCCAGGGGACAGCCGATACGCAGTATTTT.

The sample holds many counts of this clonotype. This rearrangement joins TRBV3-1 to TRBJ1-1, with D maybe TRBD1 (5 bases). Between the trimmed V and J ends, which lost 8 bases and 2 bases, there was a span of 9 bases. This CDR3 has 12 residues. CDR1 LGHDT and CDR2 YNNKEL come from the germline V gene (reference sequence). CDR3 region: CASSDSNTEAFF. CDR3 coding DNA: TGTGCCAGCTCCGACAGTAACACTGAAGCTTTCTTT.

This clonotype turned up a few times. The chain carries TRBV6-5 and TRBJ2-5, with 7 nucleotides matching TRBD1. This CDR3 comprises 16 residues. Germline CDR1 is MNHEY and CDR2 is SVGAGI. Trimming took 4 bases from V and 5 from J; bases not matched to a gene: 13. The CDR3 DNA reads TGTGCCAGCAGTTTACAGGGGCCGAGGGAAAGGGAGACCCAGTACTTC. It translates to CASSLQGPRERETQYF.

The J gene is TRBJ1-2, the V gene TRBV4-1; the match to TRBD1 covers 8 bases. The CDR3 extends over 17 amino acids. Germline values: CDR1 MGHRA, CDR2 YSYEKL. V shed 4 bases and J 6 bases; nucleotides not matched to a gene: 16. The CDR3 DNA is TGCGCCAGCAGCCCAGATGGAGGACAGGGTGCTCTCCATGGCTACACCTTC. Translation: CASSPDGGQGALHGYTF.

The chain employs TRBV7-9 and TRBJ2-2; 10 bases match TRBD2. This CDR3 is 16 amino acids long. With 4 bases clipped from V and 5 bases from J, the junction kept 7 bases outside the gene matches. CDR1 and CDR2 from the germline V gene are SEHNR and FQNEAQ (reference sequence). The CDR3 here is CASSSNTGLATGELFF. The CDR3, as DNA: TGTGCCAGCAGCTCGAACACGGGACTAGCGACCGGGGAGCTGTTTTTT. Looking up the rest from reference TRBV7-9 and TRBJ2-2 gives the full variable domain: DTGVSQNPRHKITKRGQNVTFRCDPISEHNRLYWYRQTLGQGPEFLTYFQNEAQLEKSRLLSDRFSAERPKGSFSTLEIQRTEQGDSAMYLCASSSNTGLATGELFFGEGSRLTVL.

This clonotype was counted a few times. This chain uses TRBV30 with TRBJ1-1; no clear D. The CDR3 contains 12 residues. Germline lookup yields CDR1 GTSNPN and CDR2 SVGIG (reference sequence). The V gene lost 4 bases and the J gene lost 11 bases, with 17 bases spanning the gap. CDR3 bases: TGTGCCTGGACGAGCGTGGCAGGCTTGGCTTTCTTT. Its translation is CAWTSVAGLAFF.

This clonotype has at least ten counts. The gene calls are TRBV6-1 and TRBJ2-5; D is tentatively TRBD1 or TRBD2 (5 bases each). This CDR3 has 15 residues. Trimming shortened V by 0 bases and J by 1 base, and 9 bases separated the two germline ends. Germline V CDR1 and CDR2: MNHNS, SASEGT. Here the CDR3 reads CASSEAEGTQETQYF. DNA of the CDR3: TGTGCCAGCAGTGAAGCAGAAGGGACCCAAGAGACCCAGTACTTC.

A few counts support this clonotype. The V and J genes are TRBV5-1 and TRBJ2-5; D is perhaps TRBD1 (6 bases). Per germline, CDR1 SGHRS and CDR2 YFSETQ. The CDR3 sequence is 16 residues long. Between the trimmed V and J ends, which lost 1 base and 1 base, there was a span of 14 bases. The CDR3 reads CASSLRAGAAQETQYF. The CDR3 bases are TGCGCCAGCAGCTTGCGGGCAGGGGCGGCCCAAGAGACCCAGTACTTC.

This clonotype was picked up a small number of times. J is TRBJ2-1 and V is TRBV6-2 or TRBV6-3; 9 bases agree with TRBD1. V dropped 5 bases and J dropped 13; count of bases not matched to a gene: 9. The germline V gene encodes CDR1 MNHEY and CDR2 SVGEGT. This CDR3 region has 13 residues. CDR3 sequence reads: CASSNWDRESQFF. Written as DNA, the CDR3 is TGTGCCAGCAGTAACTGGGACAGGGAGTCCCAGTTCTTC.